The present entry profiles one TCR beta chain with its context. As yet, its antigen is unknown. This record belongs to a study of T cells in narcolepsy. Study findings and constraints: Blood of same and different patients, but not healthy controls, reportedly held recurring autoreactive clonotypes. Same-patient CSF and blood CD4+ T cell clonotypes included HCRT-specific and TRIB2-specific autoreactive ones. Some memory CD4+ repertoires had no autoreactive clone sequences.

This CDR3 spans 14 amino acids. The V gene's germline CDR1 is SNHLY and CDR2 FYNNEI. Trimming at V came to 7 bases and at J to 0 bases, leaving 4 bases not matched to a gene. TCRdb's copy holds only in-frame clones and misses some; the assay was immunoSEQ multiplex PCR. The data show tens of thousands of clones, about 91% seen once. The sequence was collected from a human donor with narcolepsy. Sequenced: CD45RA- memory CD4+ T cells from PBMCs. The J gene is TRBJ2-5, the V gene TRBV2; 8 bases align to TRBD2. For the CDR3, the DNA is TGTGCCAGCAATTCCGGGGGGGACCAAGAGACCCAGTACTTC. Encoded protein: CASNSGGDQETQYF.